Listed below are T cell receptor beta chains from one sample, sequenced in a study of CD8+ T cells in alopecia areata. Libraries were prepared by immunoSEQ multiplex PCR; TCRdb keeps only in-frame clonotypes and omits some of them. The repertoire has more than 85,000 clones, 35% to 50% of them found once; the top ten carry 0.6% to 0.85%. The sequencing sample was made of CD4+ T cells sorted from blood. These receptors were taken from a human donor with alopecia areata. CDR3s include the opening cysteine and the closing phenylalanine or tryptophan.

v_call	cdr3_aa
TRBV28	CASSLVQDYEQYF
TRBV30	CAWRGDYNEQFF
TRBV6-1	CASSEIVGSYNEQFF
TRBV18	CASGKTGISYEQYF
TRBV5-1	CASSLWTSGSGEPPDTQYF
TRBV28	CASIPGGHNNEQFF
TRBV29-1	CSVEGTNGETQYF
TRBV7-2	CASSPTGTSLNEQFF
TRBV25-1	CASSSAGINYGYTF
TRBV11-2	CASSLAGATSGYTF
TRBV30	CAWSTGIYSSSNQPQHF
TRBV27	CASSPAQTFKEFF
TRBV2	CASSVADTQYF
TRBV27	CASSQPGQAYTF
TRBV29-1	CSVERAMNTEAFF
TRBV30	CACRQNRDSYGYTF
TRBV14	CASSQMDTPEETQYF
TRBV7-9	CASSLASGSEETQYF
TRBV29-1	CSVAGPGQYF
TRBV2	CASSLTREANYGYTF
TRBV5-1	CASSLNINEQFF
TRBV5-1	CASSRTGPPSTDTQYF
TRBV6-5	CASRRTQKNSPLHF
TRBV7-8	CASSLGEKQFF
TRBV5-1	CASSLEATGTYEQYF
TRBV9	CASSAGLSGGTSTDTQYF
TRBV5-1	CASSLGAGETQYF
TRBV7-3	CASSPTSGPLRQQFF
TRBV29-1	CSVQRDRGPGEQYF